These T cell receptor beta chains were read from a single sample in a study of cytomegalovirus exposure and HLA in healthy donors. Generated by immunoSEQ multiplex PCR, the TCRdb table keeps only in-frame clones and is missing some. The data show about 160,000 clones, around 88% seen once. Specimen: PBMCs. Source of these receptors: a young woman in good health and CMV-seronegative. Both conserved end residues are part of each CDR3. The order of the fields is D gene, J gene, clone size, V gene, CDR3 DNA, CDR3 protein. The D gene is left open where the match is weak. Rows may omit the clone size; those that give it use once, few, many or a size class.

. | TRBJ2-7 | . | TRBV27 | TGTGCCAGCAGTCCCGACTATTACGAGCAGTACTTC | CASSPDYYEQYF
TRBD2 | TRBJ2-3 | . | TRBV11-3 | TGTGCCAGCAGCTGGGGGGGAATTCTAGATACGCAGTATTTT | CASSWGGILDTQYF
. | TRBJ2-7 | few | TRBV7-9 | TGTGCCAGCAGCTCCTCCCAGGACACCCACGAGCAGTACTTC | CASSSSQDTHEQYF
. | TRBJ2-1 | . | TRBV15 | TGTGCCACCAGCAGAGACCATACAGGGAATGAGCAGTTCTTC | CATSRDHTGNEQFF
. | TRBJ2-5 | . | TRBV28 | TGTGCCAGCAGCCTTCAAGAGACCCAGTACTTC | CASSLQETQYF
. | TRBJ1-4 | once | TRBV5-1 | TGCGCCAGCAGGAGACAGGCTACCAATGAAAAACTGTTTTTT | CASRRQATNEKLFF
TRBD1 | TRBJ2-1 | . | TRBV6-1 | TGTGCCAGCGGCGGGCAGGGGGTCAATGAGCAGTTCTTC | CASGGQGVNEQFF
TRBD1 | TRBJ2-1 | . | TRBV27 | TGTGCCAGCAGGTCCGGGACAGGGGAATACAATGAGCAGTTCTTC | CASRSGTGEYNEQFF
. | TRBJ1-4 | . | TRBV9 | TGTGCCAGCAGCGTAGATCCGGGATGGGAAACTAATGAAAAACTGTTTTTT | CASSVDPGWETNEKLFF
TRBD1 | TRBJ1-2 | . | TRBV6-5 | TGTGCCAGCAGTCAGGGGGGCGCACAGAACTATGGCTACACCTTC | CASSQGGAQNYGYTF
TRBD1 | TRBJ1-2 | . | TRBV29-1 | TGCAGCGTTGATGAAGGACAGGGAGCTAACTATGGCTACACCTTC | CSVDEGQGANYGYTF
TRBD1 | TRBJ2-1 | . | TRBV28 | TGTGCCAGCAGGAACAGGGGAATGTCCTACAATGAGCAGTTCTTC | CASRNRGMSYNEQFF
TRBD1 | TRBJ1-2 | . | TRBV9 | TGTGCCAGCAGCGTAGGTGACAGGGGCTATGGCTACACCTTC | CASSVGDRGYGYTF
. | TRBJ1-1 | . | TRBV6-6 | TGTGCCAGCAGCCAAGACTCTACTGAAGCTTTCTTT | CASSQDSTEAFF
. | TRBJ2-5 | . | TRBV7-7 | TGTGCCAGCAGCTTCTCCGACAACCAAGAGACCCAGTACTTC | CASSFSDNQETQYF
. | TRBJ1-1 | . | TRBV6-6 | TGTGCCAGCAGCTCCCTCAGGAACACTGAAGCTTTCTTT | CASSSLRNTEAFF
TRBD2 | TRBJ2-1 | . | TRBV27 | TGTGCCAGCAGTCCCCCCGGGGGGGATGAGCAGTTCTTC | CASSPPGGDEQFF
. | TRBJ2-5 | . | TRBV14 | TGTGCCAGCAGCCAAGAGCTTCGTGGCGAGACCCAGTACTTC | CASSQELRGETQYF
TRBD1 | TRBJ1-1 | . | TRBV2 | TGTGCCAGCAGACGAATGACAGGGGTTAACACTGAAGCTTTCTTT | CASRRMTGVNTEAFF
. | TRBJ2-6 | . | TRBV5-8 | TGTGCCAGCAGGGCTGGGAGCAACGTCCTGACTTTC | CASRAGSNVLTF
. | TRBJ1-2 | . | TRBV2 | TGTGCCAGCAGTGAAACAGGGCTGTATAACTATGGCTACACCTTC | CASSETGLYNYGYTF
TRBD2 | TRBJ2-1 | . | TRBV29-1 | TGCAGCGGGGGGATAGCGGGGGGGCCGTTGGATGAGCAGTTCTTC | CSGGIAGGPLDEQFF
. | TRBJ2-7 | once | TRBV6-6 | TGTGCCAGCAGGGCTACAGGGAGTCTCTACGAGCAGTACTTC | CASRATGSLYEQYF
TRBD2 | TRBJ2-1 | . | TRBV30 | TGTGCCTGGAGTGTAGGGACTAGCGGTAACAATGAGCAGTTCTTC | CAWSVGTSGNNEQFF
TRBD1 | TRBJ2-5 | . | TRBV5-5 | TGTGCCAGCAGCGTCTCCGGGACAGGGGGGAGAGAGACCCAGTACTTC | CASSVSGTGGRETQYF
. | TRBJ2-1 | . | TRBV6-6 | TGTGCCAGCAGGGACTCGTACAATGAGCAGTTCTTC | CASRDSYNEQFF
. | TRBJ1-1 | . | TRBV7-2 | TGTGCCAGCAGCTTGGGACAAATGAACACTGAAGCTTTCTTT | CASSLGQMNTEAFF
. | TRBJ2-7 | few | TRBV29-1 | TGCAGCGTTGGATCGACAGACCGCGAGCAGTACTTC | CSVGSTDREQYF
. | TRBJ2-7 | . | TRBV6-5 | TGTGCCGGCAGTCGGGGCTACGAGCAGTACTTC | CAGSRGYEQYF
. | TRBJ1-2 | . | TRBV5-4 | TGTGCCAGCAGCCAAAATAACTATGGCTACACCTTC | CASSQNNYGYTF
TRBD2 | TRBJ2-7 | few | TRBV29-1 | TGCAGCGTTGGGACTAGTCTGTTATCATTCGAGCAGTACTTC | CSVGTSLLSFEQYF
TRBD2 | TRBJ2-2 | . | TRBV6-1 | TGTGCCAGCAGTGGGAAGCGGGGGGGAAGCGGGGAGCTGTTTTTT | CASSGKRGGSGELFF
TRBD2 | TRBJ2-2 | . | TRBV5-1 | TGCGCCAGCAGCCGCTGGGCTAGCGGGATAGGCACCGGGGAGCTGTTTTTT | CASSRWASGIGTGELFF
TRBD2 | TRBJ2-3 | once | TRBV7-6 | TGTGCCAGCAGCGCGGGGGGGCCGCGCACAGATACGCAGTATTTT | CASSAGGPRTDTQYF
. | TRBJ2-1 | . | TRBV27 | TGTGCCAGCAGTACTTACCGCAGGGGTATCACTTACAATGAGCAGTTCTTC | CASSTYRRGITYNEQFF
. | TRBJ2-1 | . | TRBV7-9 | TGTGCCAGCAGCTCGATACTAGTGGTGCAGTTCTTC | CASSSILVVQFF
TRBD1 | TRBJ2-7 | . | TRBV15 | TGTGCCACCAGCAGGGGGACAGTATACGAGCAGTACTTC | CATSRGTVYEQYF
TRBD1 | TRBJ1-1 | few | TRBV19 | TGTGCCAGTAGTTCACGGACAGGGGAAGGCACTGAAGCTTTCTTT | CASSSRTGEGTEAFF
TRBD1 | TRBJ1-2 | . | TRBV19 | TGTGCCAGTAGCCCCGGCGGACAGGGGAACTATGGCTACACCTTC | CASSPGGQGNYGYTF
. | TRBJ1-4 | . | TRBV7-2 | TGTGCCAGCAGCCGAGAAGGGGGAAATGAAAAACTGTTTTTT | CASSREGGNEKLFF
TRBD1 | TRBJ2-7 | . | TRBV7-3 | TGTGCCAGCAGCCCCGGGACAGGGACCTACGAGCAGTACTTC | CASSPGTGTYEQYF
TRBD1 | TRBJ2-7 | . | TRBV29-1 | TGCAGCGTTGGAGGGACAGGTTCCTCCTACGAGCAGTACTTC | CSVGGTGSSYEQYF
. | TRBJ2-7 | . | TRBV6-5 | TGTGCCAGCAGTTACACTAGGGAACTGTACGAGCAGTACTTC | CASSYTRELYEQYF
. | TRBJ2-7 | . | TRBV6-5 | TGTGCCAGCAGTTACGGTACCGGGAACACCTACGAGCAGTACTTC | CASSYGTGNTYEQYF
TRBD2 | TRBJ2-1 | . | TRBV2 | TGTGCCAGCGCGCTCGGCGGGGGGGCCCGAAATGAGCAGTTCTTC | CASALGGGARNEQFF
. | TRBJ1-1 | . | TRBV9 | TGTGCCAGCAGCGTAGAAAGACACTTGAACACTGAAGCTTTCTTT | CASSVERHLNTEAFF
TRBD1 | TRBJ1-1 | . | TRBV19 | TGTGCCAGTAGTAGCCTCCGACAGGGAGACACTGAAGCTTTCTTT | CASSSLRQGDTEAFF
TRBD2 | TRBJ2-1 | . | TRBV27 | TGTGCCAGCAGTCCACCCCTAGCGGGGGCCTACAATGAGCAGTTCTTC | CASSPPLAGAYNEQFF
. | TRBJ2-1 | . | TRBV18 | TGTGCCAGCTCACCGTGGGGGGACTCCTACAATGAGCAGTTCTTC | CASSPWGDSYNEQFF
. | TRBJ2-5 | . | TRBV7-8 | TGTGCCAGCAGCGTCCTAGAGACCCAGTACTTC | CASSVLETQYF
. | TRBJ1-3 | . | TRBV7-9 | TGTGCCAGCCGGGATACAGTGTCGGTGACCTCTGGAAACACCATATATTTT | CASRDTVSVTSGNTIYF
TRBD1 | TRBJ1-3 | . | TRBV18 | TGTGCCAGCTCACCACTGGCCACCGGGACAGGGGCTGGAAACACCATATATTTT | CASSPLATGTGAGNTIYF
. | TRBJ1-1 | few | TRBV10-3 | TGTGCCATCAGGGCACCGACGGGGAACACTGAAGCTTTCTTT | CAIRAPTGNTEAFF
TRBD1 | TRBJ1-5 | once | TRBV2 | TGTGCCAGCAGTGAATACCCAGGACAGGGGAATTATCCCCAGCATTTT | CASSEYPGQGNYPQHF
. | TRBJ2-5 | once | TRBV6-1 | TGTGCCAGCAGTGAAGCCCCTGGCCGGCCCGGGGAGACCCAGTACTTC | CASSEAPGRPGETQYF
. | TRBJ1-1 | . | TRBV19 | TGTGCCAGTAGTCCCAGGAGTGGGGCGAGAAACACTGAAGCTTTCTTT | CASSPRSGARNTEAFF
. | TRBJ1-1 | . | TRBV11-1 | TGTGCCAGCACTAAAGAGGGACAGAACACTGAAGCTTTCTTT | CASTKEGQNTEAFF
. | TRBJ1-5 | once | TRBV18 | TGTGCCAGCTCGAACAGGGCTCAGCCCCAGCATTTT | CASSNRAQPQHF